Here is one T cell receptor (beta chain) with its context. The antigen is undetermined. Germline CDR1 and CDR2: SQVTM and ANQGSEA. CDR3 length: 14 amino acids. V lost 4 bases to trimming and J lost 2 bases, with 9 bases between them. The assay was immunoSEQ multiplex PCR, and TCRdb's table has in-frame clones only and misses some. The top ten clones hold 15% of a sample with 10,000 or so clones, 65% to 90% of them seen once. This sample was included in a study of PD-1 blockade in classical Hodgkin lymphoma. Notes on the study in general: Reported findings placed baseline TCR diversity lower in newly diagnosed patients (compared with healthy donors).

The time point was: newly diagnosed, previously untreated cHL patient sample. Magnetic negative selection isolated CD8+ T cells from thawed PBMCs. The sample consisted of CD8+ T cells from blood. The chain combines TRBV29-1 with TRBJ2-6, with unresolved D. The TCR originated in a human donor with classical Hodgkin lymphoma. The CDR3 bases are TGCAGCGTTGTTCTTGGGGCTGGGGCCAACGTCCTGACTTTC. It encodes CSVVLGAGANVLTF.